This TCR beta chain was recovered during a study of blood T cell repertoires in COVID-19. The CDR3 contains 13 residues. Germline CDR1 reads SGHRS; CDR2 reads YFSETQ. V was trimmed by 7 bases and J by 0 bases, leaving 8 bases between them. Original processing methods: Estimates of nucleated cell counts were drawn from the amplification of reference gene primers. Method: immunoSEQ multiplex PCR; TCRdb's copy keeps in-frame clones and lacks some. The D gene and trimming were derived from the DNA, and the V and J assignments and clone size from that table. This table has roughly 270,000 clones, 85% appearing once.

The V gene is TRBV5-1, the J gene TRBJ1-5; TRBD1 might be the D (6 bases). The sequence was collected from a man in his fifties with active or convalescent COVID-19. Sequenced input: peripheral blood. This chain's CDR3 is CASRQDSNQPQHF. CDR3 DNA sequence: TGCGCCAGCCGACAGGATAGCAATCAGCCCCAGCATTTT.